A single sample is the source of the 25 T cell receptor beta chains below, sequenced in a study of shared clonotypes between healthy human individuals. Positive CCR7 selection of CD45RO-negative cells yielded the naive CD8 cells, and terminally differentiated effector memory CD45RA+ cells were excluded. Method: immunoSEQ multiplex PCR; TCRdb's copy keeps in-frame clones and lacks some. This table holds more than 600,000 clones, 92% found once. The material sequenced was naive CD8+ T cells sorted from blood. All receptors derive from a man younger than 45 in good health.

The V gene is TRBV19, the J gene TRBJ2-3; 8 bases align to TRBD2. From germline, CDR1 is LNHDA and CDR2 SQIVND (reference sequence). V gave up 7 bases and J gave up 2 bases; unmatched junction bases: 20. The CDR3 is 19 amino acids. For the CDR3, the DNA is TGTGCCAGTAAATCCGGGACTAGGCATTTCCCCGATTTCACAGATACGCAGTATTTT. Translation: CASKSGTRHFPDFTDTQYF.

Note on this clone: This same CDR3 is encoded by further DNA sequences in the sample. The V gene is TRBV29-1, the J gene TRBJ1-3, with D uncertain. The CDR3 runs to 13 residues. CDR1 and CDR2 from the germline V gene are SQVTM and ANQGSEA. V was cut by 5 bases and J by 1 base, with 9 bases left in between. The CDR3 is CSVRGGSGNTIYF. As DNA, the CDR3 is TGCAGCGTTCGGGGAGGGTCTGGAAACACCATATATTTT.

The chain recombines TRBV27 with TRBJ2-7, with 7 bases matching TRBD1. Trimming took 7 bases from V and 3 from J; bases not matched to a gene: 12. The CDR3 totals 15 residues. Germline CDR1 and CDR2: MNHEY and SMNVEV (reference sequence). The CDR3 coding sequence is TGTGCCAGCACGCAACGGTGGGGACAGCGCTACGAGCAGTACTTC. The encoded protein is CASTQRWGQRYEQYF.

This clone came up once. This chain links TRBV28 with TRBJ2-7; a possible D gene is TRBD1 (6 bases). The CDR3 contains 12 residues. CDR1 is MDHEN, CDR2 SYDVKM, per germline. V shed 6 bases and J shed 6 bases, with 12 bases lying between them. The CDR3 reads CASSTGPFEQYF. CDR3 nucleotides: TGTGCCAGCAGCACAGGGCCTTTCGAGCAGTACTTC.

The V gene is TRBV6-5, the J gene TRBJ2-1, with D possibly TRBD1 on 6 matching bases. V lost 6 bases and J 7 bases, leaving 7 bases between the germline ends. CDR1 is MNHEY, CDR2 SVGAGI, per germline. The CDR3 sequence is 11 residues long. The CDR3 loop is CASRGGNEQFF. The CDR3, as DNA: TGTGCCAGCAGAGGGGGAAATGAGCAGTTCTTC.

This clone was detected once. This chain uses TRBV5-8 with TRBJ1-2; D is unclear. Germline V gene lookup returns CDR1 SGHTS and CDR2 YDEGEE. Trimming removed 7 bases at V and 0 bases at J, with 16 bases between. The CDR3 is 15 amino acids. DNA for the CDR3: TGTGCCAGCTCCTTGGTGGGGTCGGCTAACTATGGCTACACCTTC. It translates to CASSLVGSANYGYTF.

The chain joins TRBV2 to TRBJ2-7; 7 bases agree with TRBD1. V was clipped by 11 bases and J by 7 bases; unmatched bases: 11. Germline V lookup: CDR1 SNHLY, CDR2 FYNNEI. This CDR3 is built from 12 residues. The CDR3 protein is CAARQGPREQYF. The CDR3 DNA reads as TGTGCCGCCCGACAGGGCCCTAGGGAGCAGTACTTC.

V usage is TRBV4-1 and J usage is TRBJ2-3; TRBD1 might be the D (5 bases). The CDR3 consists of 15 residues. V lost 4 bases and J 2 bases, leaving 13 bases between the germline ends. Germline CDR1 MGHRA, CDR2 YSYEKL. The CDR3 nucleotides are TGCGCCAGCAGCCGAAGACAGCAACCCACAGATACGCAGTATTTT. The encoded protein is CASSRRQQPTDTQYF.

V gene TRBV4-1 combines with J gene TRBJ2-3; TRBD2 matches 7 bases. With 1 base clipped from V and 11 bases from J, the junction kept 12 bases outside the gene matches. The germline V gene encodes CDR1 MGHRA and CDR2 YSYEKL. The CDR3 has 15 amino acids. CDR3 region: CASSQAGGPDEGQYF. For the CDR3, the DNA is TGCGCCAGCAGCCAAGCGGGAGGCCCCGATGAGGGGCAGTATTTT.

The rearrangement uses TRBV4-2 and TRBJ2-7; the D is unclear. The germline V gene has CDR1 LGHNA and CDR2 YNFKEQ. The CDR3 has 13 amino acids. V gave up 3 bases and J gave up 0 bases, with 6 bases separating them. CDR3 amino acids: CASSHMRSYEQYF. DNA of the CDR3: TGTGCCAGCAGCCATATGCGCTCCTACGAGCAGTACTTC.

The chain is built from TRBV9 and TRBJ2-3; TRBD2 agrees at 14 bases. V was clipped by 0 bases and J by 4 bases; unmatched bases: 7. This CDR3 comprises 18 residues. Germline CDR1 SGDLS, CDR2 YYNGEE. CDR3: CASSVDGLAGGLADTQYF. The CDR3 DNA is TGTGCCAGCAGCGTAGACGGACTAGCGGGAGGATTGGCAGATACGCAGTATTTT.

The chain has TRBV7-9 and TRBJ1-4, with 8 bases identical to TRBD1. Trimming at V came to 5 bases and at J to 8 bases, leaving 10 bases not matched to a gene. Germline CDR1 SEHNR, CDR2 FQNEAQ (reference sequence). The CDR3 loop spans 15 amino acids. The CDR3 here is CASSPPRGRGEKLFF. DNA of the CDR3: TGTGCCAGCAGCCCACCCAGGGGGCGAGGAGAAAAACTGTTTTTT.

The rearrangement joins TRBV4-1 to TRBJ2-7; D perhaps matches TRBD1 (5 bases). Per germline, CDR1 MGHRA and CDR2 YSYEKL. CDR3 length: 14 residues. The V end lost 0 bases, the J end lost 2 bases, and 8 bases lay between the germline ends. The CDR3 sequence is CASSQEVTAYEQYF. For the CDR3, the DNA is TGCGCCAGCAGCCAAGAAGTGACAGCCTACGAGCAGTACTTC.

The rearrangement uses TRBV7-9 and TRBJ2-5, with D unclear. In germline, CDR1 is SEHNR, CDR2 FQNEAQ (reference sequence). The CDR3 extends over 15 amino acids. Trimming left V 2 bases short and J 5 bases short, with 15 bases between. The CDR3 DNA follows: TGTGCCAGCAGCTTAATGTCGGTTGCCTCGGAGACCCAGTACTTC. Its protein is CASSLMSVASETQYF.

The chain is built from TRBV28 and TRBJ2-7; D possibly corresponds to TRBD1 (5 bases). The CDR3 is made up of 13 amino acids. The V gene lost 7 bases and the J gene lost 2 bases, with 12 bases spanning the gap. The germline V gene encodes CDR1 MDHEN and CDR2 SYDVKM. CDR3 bases: TGTGCCAGCAAAAGGACGGACACCTACGAGCAGTACTTC. Protein product: CASKRTDTYEQYF.

This chain connects TRBV11-3 to TRBJ2-2; D possibly corresponds to TRBD1 (5 bases). Between the trimmed V and J ends, which lost 6 bases and 0 bases, there was a span of 11 bases. Germline assignment: CDR1 SGHNT and CDR2 YENEEA. The CDR3 is 15 residues long. The CDR3 DNA reads TGTGCCAGCAGTCAGGAGACAGCGAACACCGGGGAGCTGTTTTTT. This gives the protein CASSQETANTGELFF.

V is TRBV4-2 and J is TRBJ1-2; D is unclear. The V gene's germline CDR1 is LGHNA and CDR2 YNFKEQ. The CDR3 covers 16 residues. Deletions cut 0 bases from V and 5 bases from J, with 16 bases between. As DNA, the CDR3 is TGTGCCAGCAGCCAAGATCCCGGGGAATTTGGATATGGCTACACCTTC. Its translation is CASSQDPGEFGYGYTF.

The rearrangement links TRBV7-8 to TRBJ2-7, with D tentatively TRBD2 (5 bases). The CDR3 is 15 residues long. The germline V gene encodes CDR1 SGHVS and CDR2 FQNEAQ. V lost 1 base to trimming and J lost 0 bases, with 10 bases between them. The CDR3 DNA reads TGTGCCAGCAGCTTAGTTGCGGGCAACTCCTACGAGCAGTACTTC. Translated: CASSLVAGNSYEQYF.

The J gene is TRBJ2-1, the V gene TRBV7-9; no reliable D call. From germline, CDR1 is SEHNR and CDR2 FQNEAQ (reference sequence). The CDR3 is 13 residues long. Trimming took off 5 bases at V and 9 bases at J, with 14 bases between the two ends. The CDR3 DNA follows: TGTGCCAGCAGCCCCGACCCGAGGAGTGAGCAGTTCTTC. Amino acids: CASSPDPRSEQFF.

The rearrangement joins TRBV28 to TRBJ1-4; no reliable D call. Germline V CDR1 and CDR2: MDHEN, SYDVKM. V was clipped by 3 bases and J by 7 bases, with 6 bases between them. This CDR3 comprises 12 residues. The CDR3 spells CASSFSTEKLFF. CDR3 in DNA: TGTGCCAGCAGTTTCAGTACTGAAAAACTGTTTTTT.

The chain recombines TRBV5-1 with TRBJ2-5; 7 bases map to TRBD2. Germline-derived CDR1 and CDR2 are SGHRS and YFSETQ. V was clipped by 0 bases and J by 4 bases; unmatched bases: 6. This CDR3 is built from 15 residues. CDR3 amino acids: CASSLAPSGGETQYF. Written as DNA, the CDR3 is TGCGCCAGCAGCTTGGCCCCTAGCGGTGGAGAGACCCAGTACTTC. Complete variable domain (other parts from reference TRBV5-1 and TRBJ2-5): KAGVTQTPRYLIKTRGQQVTLSCSPISGHRSVSWYQQTPGQGLQFLFEYFSETQRNKGNFPGRFSGRQFSNSRSEMNVSTLELGDSALYLCASSLAPSGGETQYFGPGTRLLVL.

The chain recombines TRBV5-1 with TRBJ2-1; 10 bases are shared with TRBD2. V dropped 8 bases and J dropped 15; count of bases not matched to a gene: 11. There are 12 residues in the CDR3. Germline V CDR1 and CDR2: SGHRS, YFSETQ. The CDR3 protein is CASTNQREGLFF. CDR3 bases: TGCGCCAGTACGAACCAGCGGGAGGGCCTGTTCTTC.

This chain connects TRBV21-1 to TRBJ2-1; the table's D call TRBD2 went unverified against the DNA. TRBV21-1 is recorded as a pseudogene. This CDR3 region has 17 residues. The CDR3 sequence: CASSDQIGGLAHNEQFF. The CDR3 coding sequence is TGTGCCAGCAGCGACCAAATCGGCGGACTAGCCCACAATGAGCAGTTCTTC.

This chain joins TRBV27 and TRBJ2-1, with 7 bases identical to TRBD2. Germline V gene sequence: CDR1 MNHEY, CDR2 SMNVEV (reference sequence). The CDR3 covers 16 residues. Trimming at V came to 5 bases and at J to 0 bases, leaving 7 bases not matched to a gene. CDR3 bases: TGTGCCAGCAGTGCTCCCGGGACTACCTCCTACAATGAGCAGTTCTTC. Translated, it gives CASSAPGTTSYNEQFF.

The genes are TRBV27 and TRBJ1-5; D perhaps matches TRBD1 (5 bases). CDR1 is MNHEY, CDR2 SMNVEV, per germline (reference sequence). V gave up 6 bases and J gave up 3 bases, with 12 bases separating them. This CDR3 has 14 amino acids. The CDR3 reads CASRLRGDNQPQHF. The DNA for the CDR3 is TGTGCCAGCAGGCTTCGAGGGGACAATCAGCCCCAGCATTTT.